This T cell receptor beta chain was observed in a study of blood T cell repertoires in COVID-19. The wider study: COVID-19 samples collected from the United States, Italy and Spain covered acute and convalescent phases. From T cells, B-cell-depleted T cells, or PBMCs came the material, which was cDNA or gDNA.

Two negative PCRs, clearance, or symptom resolution had been documented for recovered Cohort 3 donors. The CDR3 is 13 residues long. The germline V gene encodes CDR1 KGHSH and CDR2 LQKENI. Trimming at V came to 6 bases and at J to 9 bases, leaving 4 bases not matched to a gene. Under the authors' procedure: The authors estimated nucleated cell counts from reference gene primer amplification. The method was immunoSEQ multiplex PCR; TCRdb's version includes in-frame clones alone and lacks a portion of them. From that table come the V and J calls and clone size; the DNA was used to work out D and trimming. The sample lists under 200,000 clones; around 80% were seen once.

This rearrangement joins TRBV18 to TRBJ1-6; TRBD1 aligns across 8 bases. Sequenced: PBMCs or T cells enriched from blood (not recorded which). This clonotype was obtained from a woman aged 50 to 60 who had recovered from COVID-19. CDR3 nucleotides: TGTGCCAGCTCGCCGGACAGGGTTTCACCCCTCCACTTT. It specifies CASSPDRVSPLHF.